This T cell receptor beta chain was observed in a study of T cells in tumors after PD-1 blockade (dated by TCRdb to between 2017 and 2020). Looking at the study overall: Exclusion criteria were prior checkpoint blockade, use of systemic immunosuppressants, or recent radiotherapy or other anti-cancer therapy within 4 weeks. RECIST version 1.1 was used to evaluate clinical response. Pembrolizumab 200 mg every 3 weeks or cemiplimab 350 mg every 2 weeks was administered to patients. Paired single-cell RNA and TCR sequencing was performed on site-matched tumors from BCC or SCC patients before and after anti-PD-1 therapy. Tumor samples averaged roughly 24,000 TCR templates (range about 500-99,264) and 5,000 to 7,000 unique clonotypes, 15 to 20-fold deeper than single-cell TCR sequencing. A subset of patients also received ongoing daily vismodegib 150 mg during anti-PD-1 treatment. Broader findings and caveats from the paper: Where the novel T cell clones came from was not determined, and possible sources could include lymphoid organs or rare unexpanded clones inside the tumor or in the tumor periphery. Roughly 40% of the TCR clonotypes from tumors also showed up in blood, and some novel exhausted tumor clones were present in pre-treatment blood, which suggests peripheral recruitment. Exhausted CD8+ clones expanded after therapy were mostly novel clonotypes undetected pre-treatment, suggesting clonal replacement rather than reinvigoration of pre-existing clones. In squamous cell carcinoma, around 50% of expanded exhausted clones were novel, compared with 25% to 35% of other expanded CD8+ clones. Clonal replacement appeared only between pre- and post-treatment samples, not between two pre-treatment samples, arguing against biopsy timing or location artifacts.

Read against the paper, the sample's time point label means: before anti-PD-1 therapy. The tumor biopsies were site-matched, meaning the biopsies were taken from the same primary tumor before and after PD-1 blockade. For bulk TCRbeta sequencing, genomic DNA was extracted from tumor biopsies or peripheral blood, and input amounts ranged from 616 ng to 6,004 ng. Leftover biopsy material went through bulk TCRbeta sequencing, with the goal of boosting sensitivity for rare clonotypes relative to single-cell TCR sequencing. Every patient had histologically proven advanced or metastatic basal or squamous cell carcinoma and was a poor candidate for surgical resection. The squamous cell carcinoma cohort comprised a handful of patients with serial tumor biopsies taken during anti-PD-1 treatment. Fresh biopsies were taken from the primary tumor site, and part of the biopsy material was kept in RNAlater for exome and bulk TCR sequencing.

Comments on this clone: This receptor's antigen is unknown. No much larger clone exists at a distance of one base, and base qualities are not known.

V loses 7 bases of germline sequence and J loses 6 bases, and the interval between the two ends is 16 bases. Taken from cysteine to phenylalanine, the CDR3 has 14 residues. Of all the DNA, just the CDR3 is kept, 42 bases in frame from base 1. Looking up the germline V gene yields CDR1 MNHEY and CDR2 SVGAGI. The immunoSEQ platform was used to carry out deep TCRbeta sequencing. Regarding the original processing steps: Only productive rearrangements were exported from the immunoSEQ Analyzer for downstream analysis. A two-sided binomial test with a Bonferroni-corrected P below 0.01 was used to call clones that significantly expanded or contracted between timepoints. T cell phenotypes were assigned to bulk TCRbeta clonotypes by matching to single-cell RNA+TCR-seq clones sharing the same TCRbeta sequence. Using bulk TCR sequencing data, clone enrichment in tumor was calculated by dividing a clone's tumor frequency by the same clone's PBMC frequency. GLIPH was used to sort TCRs into specificity groups, which are clusters of distinct TCRs that likely recognize common antigens through shared CDR3 motifs. TCRdb obtained this table from immuneACCESS and retained in-frame rearrangements with V and J assigned. These tables miss some clones; where compared with another copy, unresolved V genes account for less than half of the shortfall, and the remainder is unexplained. The V and J calls and clone size are taken from that table; D and trimming were inferred from the DNA. In this sample the table shows around 13,000 clones, about 62% of which occur a single time. The top ten clones comprise about 25% of the sample.

The specimen comprised tumor tissue, sampled before anti-PD-1 treatment. The chain joins TRBV6-5 to TRBJ1-5, with TRBD1 perhaps the D gene, on 5 matching bases. The TCR sequence derives from a human donor with cutaneous squamous cell carcinoma. CDR3 protein: CASTRDALLQPQHF. The nucleotides read TGTGCCAGCACGCGGGACGCGCTCCTTCAGCCCCAGCATTTT.